The source of this T cell receptor beta chain is a study of Ad26.COV2.S vaccination and SARS-CoV-2 variants (TCRdb year 2021). Some background on the complete study: Vaccine-arm donors came from COV1001, a multicentre, randomized, double-blind, placebo-controlled phase I-IIa trial of Ad26.COV2.S in healthy adults. TCRbeta repertoire sequencing served as the tool for gauging how specific and how broad the SARS-CoV-2-reactive T cell receptors were following Ad26.COV2.S vaccination. Participants in the trial were split at random into five groups of five each, receiving low-dose or high-dose Ad26.COV2.S once or twice, or else placebo on both occasions. Investigators remained blinded to trial group allocation during experiments and outcome assessment. The TCR-sequenced set comprised approximately 32 samples: approximately 20 Ad26.COV2.S vaccine recipients, 5 placebo recipients and 8 SARS-CoV-2 convalescent individuals. Dosing of Ad26.COV2.S was intramuscular, at either 5x10^10 or 1x10^11 viral particles, delivered as one shot or as two shots spaced 56 days apart. Study-wide conclusions, independent of this receptor: Substantial breadth of spike-specific CD8+ and CD4+ T cell responses was reported after vaccination. Spike-specific TCR breadth was higher in Ad26.COV2.S recipients than in placebo recipients (P = 0.0014). Comparable non-spike TCR breadth was observed between vaccine and placebo recipients, consistent with only spike being contained in the vaccine. According to the authors, total T cell responses may have been underestimated by the TCR breadth and depth analyses. The study was not powered to compare responses between vaccine doses or regimens.

In the case of this clone: What antigen it recognizes has not been identified. No base qualities exist here, and no much larger clone lies one base off it.

Reading the germline V gene gives CDR1 SGHTA and CDR2 FQGNSA. Unmatched junction bases come to 14, with V trimmed by 1 base and J by 4 bases. The CDR3 contains 19 residues, cysteine and phenylalanine counted. The entry retains the CDR3 DNA only, 57 bases that are in frame from base 1. The treatment or condition label for this specimen denotes: around 19 received Ad26.COV2.S at low or high dose, single or two shots; roughly five received placebo; per-sample allocation not given. Repertoires of vaccine and placebo recipients were sequenced from samples collected on day 63 after the first injection. In Cohort 1b, roughly 25 adults aged 18-55 years were enrolled at a single site in Boston, USA, between 29 July and 7 August 2020. As a vaccine, Ad26.COV2.S was a replication-incompetent adenovirus type 26 vector that expressed a prefusion-stabilized SARS-CoV-2 spike protein derived from the original Wuhan strain.

TCRbeta CDR3 regions were sequenced with the immunoSEQ Assay. After extraction, genomic DNA underwent amplification by bias-controlled multiplex PCR, followed by high-throughput sequencing. On the authors' methods: To quantify the absolute abundance of every unique TCRbeta CDR3 region, sequences were collapsed and filtered. T cell fraction was estimated by normalization of TCRbeta template counts to usable DNA, with usable DNA being measured through amplification of reference genes present in all nucleated cells. Repertoire TCRs were annotated as SARS-CoV-2-specific when V gene, CDR3 amino acid sequence and J gene were exactly matched to a known reactive TCR set. The reference SARS-CoV-2 TCR set was obtained from MIRA and was filtered for enrichment in COVID-19-positive ImmuneCODE repertoires, whereby public or cross-reactive TCRs were removed. Using the MIRA antigens, annotated TCRs were further analysed by specific ORF or by position within an ORF. Depth was the summed frequency of annotated unique rearrangements, while breadth was defined as annotated unique rearrangements over total unique productive rearrangements. Group comparisons of TCR breadth used two-sided Wilcoxon rank-sum tests. TCRdb limited this immuneACCESS table to in-frame rearrangements with V and J called. A share of clones is missing; checked studies link under half to unresolved V genes, and the rest is unexplained. V, J and clone size are those of that table, while D and trimming were read from the DNA. Counted in this sample were over 350,000 clones; around 85% of them appeared once. The top ten hold 3% to 3.5% of the sample.

This specimen was peripheral blood, taken in a trial of Ad26.COV2.S vaccine versus placebo. The TCR sequence derives from a person aged 18 to 65 who received the Ad26.COV2.S COVID-19 vaccine or a placebo. The rearrangement combines TRBV7-2 with TRBJ1-3, and 9 bases in between align with TRBD1. The CDR3 reads as follows: CASSLGRWARDREGNTIYF. The DNA sequence follows: TGTGCCAGCAGCTTAGGTCGTTGGGCGCGGGACAGGGAGGGAAACACCATATATTTT. With the rest looked up from the reference TRBV7-2 and TRBJ1-3 genes rather than sequenced, the full variable domain is GAGVSQSPSNKVTEKGKDVELRCDPISGHTALYWYRQSLGQGLEFLIYFQGNSAPDKSGLPSDRFSAERTGGSVSTLTIQRTQQEDSAVYLCASSLGRWARDREGNTIYFGEGSWLTVV.